Listed here are 12 T cell receptor beta chains from one sample, sequenced in a study of tumor-infiltrating lymphocytes in localized non-small cell lung cancer. Only in-frame clones appear in the TCRdb table, and some are missing; sequencing was by immunoSEQ multiplex PCR. The repertoire holds thousands of clones, roughly 69% seen once, with 7.1% in the top ten. Sequencing was carried out using uninvolved lung tissue not adjacent to the tumor. These receptors were obtained from a human donor with non-small cell lung cancer.

The chain has TRBV4-2 and TRBJ2-1, with D possibly being TRBD1 (6 bases). Trimming shortened V by 5 bases and J by 4 bases, and 18 bases separated the two germline ends. The CDR3 length is 16 residues. The V gene's germline CDR1 is LGHNA and CDR2 YNFKEQ. CDR3 DNA: TGTGCCAGCAGCGCTCGTATGGACAGATTTTACAATGAGCAGTTCTTC. Its translation is CASSARMDRFYNEQFF.

The rearrangement links TRBV28 to TRBJ2-5, with D possibly TRBD1 on 5 matching bases. This CDR3 has 12 amino acids. Germline V lookup: CDR1 MDHEN, CDR2 SYDVKM. V lost 5 bases to trimming and J lost 3 bases, with 7 bases between them. The CDR3 bases are TGTGCCAGCAGTGGGGCCGAAGAGACCCAGTACTTC. Encoded protein: CASSGAEETQYF.

The chain links TRBV19 to TRBJ2-2, with 7 bases matching TRBD2. The junction had 11 bases not matched to a gene; V was cut back by 3 bases and J by 4 bases. Germline CDR1 and CDR2: LNHDA and SQIVND (reference sequence). This CDR3 has 17 residues. As DNA, the CDR3 is TGTGCCAGTAGTATTGGTATGTTAGCGGGTTTCACCGGGGAGCTGTTTTTT. This gives the protein CASSIGMLAGFTGELFF.

The V and J genes are TRBV2 and TRBJ2-5; possibly TRBD1 for D (6 bases). V dropped 6 bases and J dropped 10 bases, with 24 bases sitting between them. Germline CDR1 is SNHLY and CDR2 is FYNNEI. The CDR3 is 15 residues long. The CDR3 spells CASRALGRTAYIQYF. The CDR3 DNA is TGTGCCAGCAGGGCACTGGGCAGGACAGCTTATATCCAGTACTTC.

In its sample, this clone was seen once. The V gene is TRBV28, the J gene TRBJ2-7; possibly TRBD2 for D (5 bases). The CDR3 runs to 14 residues. Germline CDR1 reads MDHEN; CDR2 reads SYDVKM. Trimming took 2 bases from V and 5 from J, leaving 13 bases between them. The CDR3 DNA sequence: TGTGCCAGCAGTTTAGCCAGTGACGGGAACGAGCAGTACTTC. It encodes CASSLASDGNEQYF.

The chain recombines TRBV5-4 with TRBJ2-5; D perhaps matches TRBD1 (6 bases). The V end lost 3 bases, the J end lost 5 bases, and 14 bases lay between the germline ends. CDR1 is SGHNT, CDR2 YYREEE, per germline (reference sequence). The CDR3 is 14 residues long. Written as DNA, the CDR3 is TGTGCCAGCAGCTCAGTACAGGGACGGGAGACCCAGTACTTC. Translating it yields CASSSVQGRETQYF.

This clone was detected only once. This sequence joins TRBV4-1 and TRBJ2-7; 10 bases are a match to TRBD2. The CDR3 is 13 residues long. Germline V lookup: CDR1 MGHRA, CDR2 YSYEKL. Unmatched junction bases numbered 4, after V lost 4 bases and J lost 7 bases. The CDR3 DNA follows: TGCGCCAGCAGCCGACTAGCGGGCGGGGAGCAGTACTTC. Protein product: CASSRLAGGEQYF.

The chain combines TRBV19 with TRBJ2-3, with 7 bases that match TRBD2. V lost 3 bases, J lost 2 bases, and 5 bases stayed unmatched. The CDR3 runs 15 residues. Germline CDR1 and CDR2: LNHDA and SQIVND (reference sequence). Here the CDR3 reads CASSILGLDTDTQYF. The CDR3 DNA sequence: TGTGCCAGTAGTATTCTCGGACTAGACACAGATACGCAGTATTTT. The full variable domain, completed using reference TRBV19 and TRBJ2-3, is DGGITQSPKYLFRKEGQNVTLSCEQNLNHDAMYWYRQDPGQGLRLIYYSQIVNDFQKGDIAEGYSVSREKKESFPLTVTSAQKNPTAFYLCASSILGLDTDTQYFGPGTRLTVL.

This clone is a singleton in its sample. The chain employs TRBV29-1 and TRBJ2-1, with D unresolved. Germline CDR1 is SQVTM and CDR2 is ANQGSEA. CDR3 length: 14 amino acids. Trimming removed 4 bases from V and 6 bases from J, with 16 bases in between. The DNA of the CDR3 is TGCAGCGTTGGGACCCACTCCGACCTCAATGAGCAGTTCTTC. This encodes CSVGTHSDLNEQFF.

The chain is built from TRBV28 and TRBJ1-3; D is undetermined. The germline CDR1 and CDR2 sequences are MDHEN and SYDVKM. CDR3 length: 14 residues. The ends were cut back, 6 bases at V and 1 base at J, with 10 bases in the middle. The CDR3 DNA follows: TGTGCCAGCAGACGACGGGAATCTGGAAACACCATATATTTT. Encoded protein: CASRRRESGNTIYF. Looking up the rest from reference TRBV28 and TRBJ1-3 gives the full variable domain: DVKVTQSSRYLVKRTGEKVFLECVQDMDHENMFWYRQDPGLGLRLIYFSYDVKMKEKGDIPEGYSVSREKKERFSLILESASTNQTSMYLCASRRRESGNTIYFGEGSWLTVV.

The chain joins TRBV7-8 to TRBJ1-2; TRBD1 matches at 8 bases. Germline CDR1 reads SGHVS; CDR2 reads FQNEAQ. The V and J ends lost 5 bases and 8 bases, in that order; junction bases with no gene match: 10. This CDR3 has 14 amino acids. The CDR3, as DNA: TGTGCCAGCAGCCTCCAGACAGGGGTGGGCGGCTACACCTTC. Its protein product is CASSLQTGVGGYTF.

The chain employs TRBV11-2 and TRBJ1-3; TRBD1 matches at 12 bases. The CDR3 totals 16 residues. Trimming removed 6 bases from V and 3 bases from J; junction bases left unmatched: 6. Per germline, CDR1 SGHAT and CDR2 FQNNGV. The CDR3 bases are TGTGCCAGCAGTCGTAGGGACAGGGGGCATGGAAACACCATATATTTT. Translated: CASSRRDRGHGNTIYF.